This T cell receptor beta chain derives from a study of blood T cell repertoires in COVID-19. Study information: Acute and convalescent COVID-19 samples came from the United States, Italy and Spain. Sample material is recorded as cDNA or gDNA derived from T cells, B-cell-depleted T cells, or PBMCs.

The CDR3 has 14 amino acids. V lost 6 bases to trimming and J lost 4 bases; unmatched junction nucleotides: 7. Germline V gene data show CDR1 as SGHVS and CDR2 as FQNEAQ. Original analysis: Amplification of reference gene primers was used by the study to estimate nucleated cell counts. The table came from immunoSEQ multiplex PCR; TCRdb's copy has only in-frame clones and leaves some out. Clonal size and the V and J genes are those of that table, whereas D and trimming came from the DNA. The repertoire holds roughly 75,000 clones, around 88% seen once, with about 0.5% in the top ten. The sequence came from a man aged 60-69 years with acute or convalescent COVID-19. The chain joins TRBV7-8 to TRBJ1-2, with 8 bases matching TRBD1. The material sequenced was peripheral blood. The CDR3 nucleotides are TGTGCCAGCAGGTCGGGACAGGAGCTCTATGGCTACACCTTC. It is translated as CASRSGQELYGYTF.